This paragraph reports one T cell receptor (beta chain). Its recognized antigen is unknown. Base qualities are not provided; no much larger clone lies one nucleotide away. The data belong to a study of blood T cell repertoires in COVID-19 (dated by TCRdb to 2019 to 2021). With respect to the entire study: The collaborator samples originated in the United States, Italy and Spain and spanned the acute and convalescent phases of COVID-19. Subjects who had been exposed to COVID-19, were actively infected with it, or had recovered from it provided the deeply sampled blood TCRbeta repertoires that made up the dataset. The sample metadata nearly always contained a de-identified subject ID, COVID-19 status, age in years and sex. The samples were drawn from two sources: the first 160 participants of the ongoing ImmuneRACE study, and 1,000 to 1,500 subjects contributed by 6 global collaborators. The material from the prospective study consisted of cDNA or gDNA derived from T cells, B-cell-depleted T cells, or PBMCs. HLA class I and class II types, where available, came from metadata supplied by the sample provider rather than from assay-based typing. The repertoires were released in a freely available public database intended as a resource for research on the immune response to SARS-CoV-2. Beyond this particular receptor, the publication reports: Clinical and demographic metadata were provided uncurated, with the amount varying by source and participant.

The junction shows trimming of 4 bases on V and 3 bases on J, plus 14 bases between the germline ends. The CDR3 spans 15 residues, from the cysteine through the phenylalanine. Of all the DNA, just the CDR3 is kept, 45 bases in frame from base 1. Via the germline V gene, CDR1 is SGHRS and CDR2 YFSETQ. TCRbeta CDR3 regions were amplified from genomic DNA by means of the immunoSEQ Assay, a bias-controlled multiplex PCR. On the authors' methods: The number of nucleated cells in each sample was estimated by amplification of reference gene primers within the assay. To quantify the absolute abundance of each unique TCRbeta CDR3 rearrangement, sequence reads were collapsed and filtered. For each sample, productive Simpson clonality was calculated as the square root of Simpson's diversity index across productive rearrangements. The table comes from immuneACCESS by way of TCRdb, which keeps in-frame sequences with V and J called. Part of the clones is missing from these tables; in studies checked, under half for an unresolved V gene and the rest for unknown reasons. D and trimming were read from the DNA, whereas the V and J calls and clone size are those reported in that table. This sample has 250,000 to 300,000 clones in its table, and approximately 87% of those were observed once. Of the sample, 4.6% is held by the ten largest clones.

Samples from volunteer blood donors who had recovered from COVID-19 were contributed by a second Seattle source. Each collaborating institution followed its own protocols to collect whole blood in K2EDTA tubes. For TCRbeta analysis, collaborator samples were shipped as frozen whole blood, as isolated PBMCs, or as DNA extracted from either sample type. In this chain, TRBV5-1 is recombined with TRBJ1-5; the D gene is unclear. The sequence was obtained from a man in his fifties or sixties who had recovered from COVID-19. The sequenced sample was peripheral blood. CDR3 reads: CASSPSGGNNQPQHF. The DNA sequence is TGCGCCAGCAGCCCGAGTGGAGGGAACAATCAGCCCCAGCATTTT.